These T cell receptor beta chains were read from a single sample in a study of T cells after yellow fever vaccination. TCRdb passed the 5' RACE reads through MiXCR, listing each CDR3 protein once. Of 250,000 to 400,000 distinct CDR3 sequences in the sample, approximately 4% were seen once. This sample comprised PBMCs, obtained 5 days after the yellow fever booster vaccination. Receptors originate from a man younger than 35 who received the YFV17D yellow fever vaccine. CDR3s include the opening cysteine and the closing phenylalanine or tryptophan.

>TRBV5-1|TRBJ2-2
CASSLQGDTGELFF
>TRBV20-1|TRBJ2-5
CSARGLAGKETQYF
>TRBV4-1|TRBJ2-5
CASSQEGGPLQETQYF
>TRBV7-2|TRBJ2-1
CASRWRNEQFF
>TRBV4-3|TRBJ2-1
CASSQEPHPLNEQFF
>TRBV6-5|TRBJ1-1
CASSDHRASNTEAFF
>TRBV6-6|TRBJ2-2
CASSPPASGIPRRELFF
>TRBV25-1|TRBJ1-2
CASTRAGANYGYTF
>TRBV4-1|TRBJ1-5
CASSPTGGRNQPQHF
>TRBV10-3|TRBJ1-5
CAISPPRGTDQPQHF
>TRBV20-1|TRBJ2-1
CSAPGLAGNEQFF
>TRBV20-1|TRBJ2-1
CSAPGTFGMQFF
>TRBV7-2|TRBJ2-1
CASSLGGTSGRNEQFF
>TRBV7-6|TRBJ2-7
CASSYSALSYEQYF
>TRBV28|TRBJ1-1
CASSLTGQGAEAFF
>TRBV5-6|TRBJ2-1
CASSRGRGPYNEQFF
>TRBV4-3|TRBJ1-2
CASSQATANYGYTF
>TRBV18|TRBJ1-1
CASSPTGTATEAFF
>TRBV20-1|TRBJ2-3
CSAPAASTDTQYF
>TRBV18|TRBJ1-2
CASSSGRQNYGYTF
>TRBV4-1|TRBJ2-3
CASSQEPGTLRTDTQYF